This entry describes one T cell receptor beta chain. Its antigen is as yet unknown. Trimming shortened V by 2 bases and J by 10 bases, and 12 bases separated the two germline ends. In germline, CDR1 is MNHNS, CDR2 SASEGT. This CDR3 has 14 residues. Libraries were prepared by immunoSEQ multiplex PCR; TCRdb keeps only in-frame clonotypes and omits some of them. Counted here are roughly 200,000 clones, over 80% occurring once; the ten biggest clones make up around 0.93%. The data were taken from a study of T cell responses to AZD1222 COVID-19 vaccine. General study findings and limits: There were vaccine-associated CD4 TCRs across spike, dominant at 160-218 and 743-854. Samples come after the peak T cell response, not at day 14. Mostly white British, mostly female donors; authors suggested clonal diversity may be underestimated.

V and J are TRBV6-1 and TRBJ1-6; D ambiguous. The sample was peripheral blood, taken 28 days after the second dose of the MenACWY control vaccine. The sequence was obtained from an adult who received the MenACWY meningococcal vaccine as a control. This CDR3 is CASSEIRWRSPLHF. CDR3 bases: TGTGCCAGCAGTGAAATAAGGTGGAGGTCACCCCTCCACTTT.